This passage covers 2 T cell receptor beta chains from one sample sequenced in a study of T cell responses to AZD1222 COVID-19 vaccine. Generated by immunoSEQ multiplex PCR, the TCRdb table keeps only in-frame clones and is missing some. The sample lists around 110,000 clones, about 90% occurring once. Sequencing used peripheral blood, obtained 28 days after the second AZD1222 dose. These receptors all stem from an adult who received the AZD1222 COVID-19 vaccine.

The chain employs TRBV18 and TRBJ2-4; D uncertain. Germline-derived CDR1 and CDR2 are KGHSH and LQKENI. Trimming took off 3 bases at V and 3 bases at J, with 15 bases between the two ends. The CDR3 runs to 16 residues. The CDR3 sequence: CASSPLGSLGKNIQYF. The CDR3 nucleotides read TGTGCCAGCTCACCCTTGGGTAGTCTAGGCAAAAACATTCAGTACTTC. The whole variable domain, remainder taken from reference TRBV18 and TRBJ2-4, is NAGVMQNPRHLVRRRGQEARLRCSPMKGHSHVYWYRQLPEEGLKFMVYLQKENIIDESGMPKERFSAEFPKEGPSILRIQQVVRGDSAAYFCASSPLGSLGKNIQYFGAGTRLSVL.

CDR3: CASSQEGTGNSPLHF. The CDR3 DNA reads as TGCGCCAGCAGCCAAGAGGGGACAGGGAACTCACCCCTCCACTTT. The chain combines TRBV4-3 with TRBJ1-6, with TRBD1 matching 9 bases. CDR3 size: 15 residues. Looked up from germline, CDR1 is LGHNA and CDR2 is YSLEER. V dropped 0 bases and J dropped 10; count of bases not matched to a gene: 4.